This entry is about one T cell receptor beta chain. Trimming cost V 4 bases and J 2 bases; bases outside gene matches: 2. Germline CDR1 SEHNR, CDR2 FQNEAQ (reference sequence). This CDR3 has 15 amino acids. The data derive from a study of blood T cell repertoires in COVID-19. Clones were sequenced by immunoSEQ multiplex PCR, and TCRdb holds only the in-frame ones, with some missing. The sample contains about 140,000 clones, 60% to 85% of which appear only once. The chain recombines TRBV7-9 with TRBJ1-6, with TRBD1 matching over 7 bases. The specimen sequenced was peripheral blood. The sequence derives from a woman older than 75 with active or convalescent COVID-19. CDR3 sequence (DNA): TGTGCCAGCAGCTCCGGGACAGCCTATAATTCACCCCTCCACTTT. Its protein is CASSSGTAYNSPLHF.